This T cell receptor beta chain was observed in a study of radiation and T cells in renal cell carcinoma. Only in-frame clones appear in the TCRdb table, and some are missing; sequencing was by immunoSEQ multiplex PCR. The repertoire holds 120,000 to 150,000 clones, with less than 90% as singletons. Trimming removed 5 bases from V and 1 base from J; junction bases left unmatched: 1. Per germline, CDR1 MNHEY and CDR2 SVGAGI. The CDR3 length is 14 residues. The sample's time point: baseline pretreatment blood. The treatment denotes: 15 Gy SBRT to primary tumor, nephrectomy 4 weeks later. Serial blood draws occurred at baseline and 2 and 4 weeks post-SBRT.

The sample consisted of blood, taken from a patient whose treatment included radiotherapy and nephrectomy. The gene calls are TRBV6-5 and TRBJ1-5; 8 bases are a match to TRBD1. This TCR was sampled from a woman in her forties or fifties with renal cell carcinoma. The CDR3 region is CASSRQGSNQPQHF. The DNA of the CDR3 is TGTGCCAGCAGTCGACAGGGGAGCAATCAGCCCCAGCATTTT.